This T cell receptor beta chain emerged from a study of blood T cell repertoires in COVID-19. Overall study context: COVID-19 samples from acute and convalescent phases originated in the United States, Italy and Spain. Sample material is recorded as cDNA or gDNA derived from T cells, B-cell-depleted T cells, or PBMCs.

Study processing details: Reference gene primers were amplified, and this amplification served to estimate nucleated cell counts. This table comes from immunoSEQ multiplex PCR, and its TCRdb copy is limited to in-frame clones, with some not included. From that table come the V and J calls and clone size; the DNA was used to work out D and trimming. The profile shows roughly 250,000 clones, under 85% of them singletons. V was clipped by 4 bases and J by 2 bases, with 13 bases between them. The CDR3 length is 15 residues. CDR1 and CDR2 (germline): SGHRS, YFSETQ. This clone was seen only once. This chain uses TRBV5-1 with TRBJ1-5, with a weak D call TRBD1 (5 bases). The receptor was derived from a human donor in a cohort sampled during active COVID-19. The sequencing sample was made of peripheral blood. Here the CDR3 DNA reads TGCGCCAGCAGCCTGCTGGGGGAGGGCAATCAGCCCCAGCATTTT. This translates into CASSLLGEGNQPQHF.